Given below is one T cell receptor (beta chain) in context. Its cognate antigen is unknown. This specimen belongs to a study of radiotherapy plus CTLA-4 blockade in lung cancer. The data were produced by immunoSEQ multiplex PCR, yet TCRdb's version contains in-frame clones alone and is incomplete. The sample has about 39,000 clones; approximately 75% are singletons. The length of the CDR3 is 11 residues. Germline-derived CDR1 and CDR2 are MDHEN and SYDVKM. V was clipped by 6 bases and J by 7 bases, with 9 bases between them. Study findings and constraints: TCR clones from tumors expanded in blood after radiotherapy plus ipilimumab.

The receptor comes from a human donor with non-small cell lung cancer that progressed on radiotherapy plus ipilimumab. The specimen comprised peripheral blood, sampled from a patient treated with radiotherapy plus ipilimumab. The chain links TRBV28 to TRBJ1-2; D is perhaps TRBD1 (6 bases). CDR3 protein: CASSSGAGYTF. The CDR3, as DNA: TGTGCCAGCAGCTCAGGGGCTGGCTACACCTTC.